This T cell receptor (beta chain) was observed in a study of beta chain features in type 1 diabetes. Sequencing targeted expressed TCRB transcripts, as all isolated RNA had been reverse transcribed. Produced via immunoSEQ multiplex PCR; TCRdb's table is partial and in-frame only. The sample carries roughly 700,000 clones, around an eighth recorded once. CDR1 is MDHEN, CDR2 SYDVKM, per germline. Trimming took 5 bases from V and 8 from J, leaving 7 bases between them. The CDR3 is 12 amino acids. Sorting of CD4+ naive, central memory, regulatory and stem cell-like memory cells was performed via CD45RO/CCR7/CD25/CD127/CD95/CD27. Purity above 98% was achieved in all sorted populations. Study-wide points: Among type 1 diabetes patients, VDJ junctions had fewer insertions and more deletions. Shortening of TCRB CDR3s, moderate but significant, appeared in all four CD4+ subsets of Type 1 diabetes patients. Over-representation of high TCR-expressing cells was a possible consequence of cDNA sequencing.

Details on this clone: The antigen is unknown.

Material for sequencing was naive CD4+ T cells from blood. The sequence was obtained from a man aged 18 to 30 with type 1 diabetes. This rearrangement joins TRBV28 to TRBJ1-6; D unresolved. The CDR3 sequence is CASSPTHSPLHF. The CDR3 DNA is TGTGCCAGCAGTCCGACACATTCACCCCTCCACTTT.